Here is one T cell receptor beta chain with its context. Its antigen is unknown. The data stem from a study of early stage breast cancer tumors. Profiling relied on immunoSEQ multiplex PCR, and the TCRdb table lists in-frame clones only, not all of them. The sample yields tens of thousands of clones, just under 75% seen once. Study-level results: Compared with adjacent normal breast, tumors showed 2 to 2.5-fold denser, more clonal T cells.

The sequenced sample was blood. The source is a person aged 35-50 years with breast cancer.

The CDR3 coding sequence is TGTGCCAGCAGCTTAGGGCTAGCGGGAGGGAGCTCCTACAATGAGCAGTTCTTC. Amino acids: CASSLGLAGGSSYNEQFF. V and J are TRBV7-9 and TRBJ2-1, with 12 bases lining up with TRBD2. The V segment lost 1 base and the J segment 0 bases; nucleotides outside the gene matches: 4. The CDR3 contains 18 residues. CDR1 is SEHNR and CDR2 is FQNEAQ in the germline V gene (reference sequence).